This is a list of T cell receptor beta chains from one sample in a study of OX40 agonist ivuxolimab in advanced cancers. TCRdb keeps only in-frame clones here, not all; method: immunoSEQ multiplex PCR. The top ten hold approximately 5.9% of the sample, which has tens of thousands of clones, 90% seen once. The material sequenced was CD4+ or CD8+ T cells sorted from blood, taken in a trial of the OX40 agonist ivuxolimab. These receptors all stem from an adult with an advanced solid tumor such as melanoma, head and neck, liver or kidney cancer. Both conserved end residues are part of each CDR3. The order of the fields is J gene, clone size, V gene, D gene, CDR3 DNA, CDR3 protein. D genes are given only for firm matches. Some rows have no size entry. The others give once, few or many, or a class for an expanded clone.

J: TRBJ1-2
size: .
V: TRBV6-5
D: .
DNA: TGTGCCAGCAGTTATCTAGGCGGTGGCTACACCTTC
CDR3: CASSYLGGGYTF

J: TRBJ1-4
size: .
V: TRBV7-8
D: .
DNA: TGTGCCAGCAGCTTGCGGGGGACCCTTTCCGAGGAAAAACTGTTTTTT
CDR3: CASSLRGTLSEEKLFF

J: TRBJ2-1
size: once
V: TRBV9
D: TRBD2
DNA: TGTGCCAGCAGCACCCGGGGACTAGCGAGTCACAATGAGCAGTTCTTC
CDR3: CASSTRGLASHNEQFF

J: TRBJ2-2
size: .
V: TRBV9
D: TRBD1
DNA: TGTGCCAGCAGCGATGACAGGGGGCGCCTCTCCACCGGGGAGCTGTTTTTT
CDR3: CASSDDRGRLSTGELFF

J: TRBJ2-3
size: once
V: TRBV4-1
D: .
DNA: TGCGCCAGCAGCCAAGAAGCGGGTTCCGCAGATACGCAGTATTTT
CDR3: CASSQEAGSADTQYF

J: TRBJ2-2
size: .
V: TRBV5-1
D: .
DNA: TGCGCCAGCAGCCCGACTCAATCGTTAACCGGGGAGCTGTTTTTT
CDR3: CASSPTQSLTGELFF

J: TRBJ2-1
size: .
V: TRBV4-2
D: TRBD2
DNA: TGTGCCAGCAGACTAGCGGGAGTAACCAATGAGCAGTTCTTC
CDR3: CASRLAGVTNEQFF

J: TRBJ2-5
size: .
V: TRBV5-1
D: .
DNA: TGCGCCAGCAGCTGGAAAGAGACCCAGTACTTC
CDR3: CASSWKETQYF

J: TRBJ2-2
size: once
V: TRBV7-2
D: .
DNA: TGTGCCAGCAGCCCGCTAGCGTCGAACACCGGGGAGCTGTTTTTT
CDR3: CASSPLASNTGELFF

J: TRBJ2-1
size: once
V: TRBV1
D: .
DNA: TGCACCAGCAGCCGGGATGGACAGGGGCCCTACAATGAGCAGTTCTTC
CDR3: CTSSRDGQGPYNEQFF

J: TRBJ1-2
size: .
V: TRBV6-1
D: .
DNA: TGTGCCGCTGACAGGAACTATGGCTACACCTTC
CDR3: CAADRNYGYTF

J: TRBJ1-2
size: .
V: TRBV30
D: .
DNA: TGTGCCTGGAGTGTACGGACCGCCAGGGGCTACACCTTC
CDR3: CAWSVRTARGYTF

J: TRBJ1-6
size: .
V: TRBV29-1
D: .
DNA: TGCAGCGTTGGTGATAATTCACCCCTCCACTTT
CDR3: CSVGDNSPLHF

J: TRBJ2-4
size: .
V: TRBV2
D: .
DNA: TGTGCCAGCAGGGGTTTGGGTGGCACAAACATTCAGTACTTC
CDR3: CASRGLGGTNIQYF

J: TRBJ2-1
size: once
V: TRBV4-1
D: TRBD2
DNA: TGCGCCAGCAGCCAAGGGCTAGCGGCCCGGTCCTACAATGAGCAGTTCTTC
CDR3: CASSQGLAARSYNEQFF

J: TRBJ1-4
size: .
V: TRBV5-1
D: TRBD1
DNA: TGCGCCAGCAGCTTTGTCCGGGACAGGGGCTACCGAACTAATGAAAAACTGTTTTTT
CDR3: CASSFVRDRGYRTNEKLFF

J: TRBJ1-2
size: .
V: TRBV5-4
D: .
DNA: TGTGCCAGCAGTGGGGTTGACGGAGCTAACTATGGCTACACCTTC
CDR3: CASSGVDGANYGYTF

J: TRBJ1-4
size: once
V: TRBV18
D: .
DNA: TGTGCCAGCTCACCGCGGGGGGGCTCCTCGATAAATGAAAAACTGTTTTTT
CDR3: CASSPRGGSSINEKLFF

J: TRBJ2-4
size: .
V: TRBV19
D: .
DNA: TGTGCCAGTAGTCCCCAGGTCAACATTCAGTACTTC
CDR3: CASSPQVNIQYF

J: TRBJ2-2
size: .
V: TRBV29-1
D: TRBD1
DNA: TGCGCTTCGGGACAGGGTACGAACACCGGGGAGCTGTTTTTT
CDR3: CASGQGTNTGELFF

J: TRBJ2-7
size: .
V: TRBV5-1
D: TRBD2
DNA: TGCGCCAGCAGCTTGGTAGCGGGGGGTTCCTACGAGCAGTACTTC
CDR3: CASSLVAGGSYEQYF

J: TRBJ1-6
size: .
V: TRBV30
D: TRBD1
DNA: TGTGCCTGGAGTGTAGGGACAGCTCAATATAATTCACCCCTCCACTTT
CDR3: CAWSVGTAQYNSPLHF

J: TRBJ1-4
size: .
V: TRBV30
D: TRBD1
DNA: TGTGCCTGGGACAGGGCGTCGAATGAAAAACTGTTTTTT
CDR3: CAWDRASNEKLFF

J: TRBJ2-7
size: .
V: TRBV9
D: .
DNA: TGTGCCAGCAGCGTAGGGGGGACACTCGAGCAGTACTTC
CDR3: CASSVGGTLEQYF

J: TRBJ1-2
size: .
V: TRBV28
D: TRBD1
DNA: TGTGCCAGCAGCCTACCTTACAGGGGCCCCGTTGGCTATGGCTACACCTTC
CDR3: CASSLPYRGPVGYGYTF

J: TRBJ2-5
size: .
V: TRBV18
D: TRBD2
DNA: TGTGCCAGCTCACCACTTCCAGACGGGGGGGAGACCCAGTACTTC
CDR3: CASSPLPDGGETQYF

J: TRBJ1-1
size: .
V: TRBV6-5
D: .
DNA: TGTGCCAGCAGTTACTGGCCAGGGGTCACTGAAGCTTTCTTT
CDR3: CASSYWPGVTEAFF

J: TRBJ1-3
size: .
V: TRBV28
D: .
DNA: TGTGCCAGCAGCGACAGTCACTCTGGAAACACCATATATTTT
CDR3: CASSDSHSGNTIYF

J: TRBJ2-5
size: .
V: TRBV11-2
D: TRBD2
DNA: TGTGCCAGCAGTTCCGGGAGGGAGGAGACCCAGTACTTC
CDR3: CASSSGREETQYF

J: TRBJ2-2
size: .
V: TRBV19
D: .
DNA: TGTGCCAGTAGTACCGCGGAATGGGGGATCGGGGAGCTGTTTTTT
CDR3: CASSTAEWGIGELFF

J: TRBJ2-7
size: .
V: TRBV9
D: TRBD1
DNA: TGTGCCAGCAGCGTAGGTAGGTCTGGGACAGCTCCCTACGAGCAGTACTTC
CDR3: CASSVGRSGTAPYEQYF

J: TRBJ2-7
size: .
V: TRBV6-6
D: .
DNA: TGTGCCAGCAGTAACCTGGACGAGCAGTACTTC
CDR3: CASSNLDEQYF

J: TRBJ2-7
size: once
V: TRBV5-1
D: TRBD1
DNA: TGCGCCAGCAGCCCCGACAGGGGGAATTACGAGCAGTACTTC
CDR3: CASSPDRGNYEQYF

J: TRBJ2-3
size: .
V: TRBV10-1
D: TRBD2
DNA: TGCGCCAGCAGTGAGGGACAACTAGCGGGAGAATCAGATACGCAGTATTTT
CDR3: CASSEGQLAGESDTQYF

J: TRBJ2-3
size: .
V: TRBV5-1
D: .
DNA: TGCGCCAGCAGCTTGAGTGTGGCCCCAGATACGCAGTATTTT
CDR3: CASSLSVAPDTQYF

J: TRBJ2-7
size: .
V: TRBV28
D: .
DNA: TGTGCCAGCAGCCTGGCGCTCCTATCCTACGAGCAGTACTTC
CDR3: CASSLALLSYEQYF

J: TRBJ2-5
size: .
V: TRBV9
D: TRBD2
DNA: TGTGCCAGCAGCCCGGGACTAGCGGGAATAACGGGAGAGACCCAGTACTTC
CDR3: CASSPGLAGITGETQYF

J: TRBJ2-7
size: .
V: TRBV9
D: .
DNA: TGTGCCAGCAGCGTAAGCCCAAGTACCGAGCAGTACTTC
CDR3: CASSVSPSTEQYF

J: TRBJ2-7
size: .
V: TRBV4-1
D: TRBD1
DNA: TGCGCCAGCAGCCAAGATTTATGGCAGGGGGCCTACGAGCAGTACTTC
CDR3: CASSQDLWQGAYEQYF

J: TRBJ2-7
size: .
V: TRBV7-9
D: .
DNA: TGTGCCAGCAGCCGGACACTCTCCTACGAGCAGTACTTC
CDR3: CASSRTLSYEQYF

J: TRBJ2-1
size: .
V: TRBV7-8
D: .
DNA: TGTGCCAGCAGCCCGGCGAAGATCGGGGAGCAGTTCTTC
CDR3: CASSPAKIGEQFF

J: TRBJ2-7
size: .
V: TRBV5-1
D: TRBD2
DNA: TGCGCCAGCAGCCCTGGACTAGCGGGAGCTTACGAGCAGTACTTC
CDR3: CASSPGLAGAYEQYF

J: TRBJ2-7
size: .
V: TRBV6-5
D: .
DNA: TGTGCCAGCAGTTACTTGGGTGCCCCAGAGCAGTACTTC
CDR3: CASSYLGAPEQYF

J: TRBJ2-1
size: few
V: TRBV5-1
D: .
DNA: TGCGCCAGCAGTCAGGACATTTCCTACAATGAGCAGTTCTTC
CDR3: CASSQDISYNEQFF

J: TRBJ1-1
size: .
V: TRBV19
D: .
DNA: TGTGCCAGTAGTGAGGTCCTGGGCACTGAAGCTTTCTTT
CDR3: CASSEVLGTEAFF

J: TRBJ2-1
size: .
V: TRBV29-1
D: TRBD2
DNA: TGCAGCGTTGAAGGGGGCGGGAGGGGCTCCTACAATGAGCAGTTCTTC
CDR3: CSVEGGGRGSYNEQFF

J: TRBJ2-3
size: .
V: TRBV7-2
D: .
DNA: TGTGCCAGCAGCTTAATGTACGGCAACACAGATACGCAGTATTTT
CDR3: CASSLMYGNTDTQYF

J: TRBJ2-7
size: once
V: TRBV19
D: TRBD2
DNA: TGTGCCAGTAGTACAGGCGCTAGCGGGAGAGGCGAGCAGTACTTC
CDR3: CASSTGASGRGEQYF